The 14 T cell receptor beta chains reported below all come from one sample, sequenced in a study of cytomegalovirus exposure and HLA in healthy donors. Primers included in the PCR were 60 Vbeta and 13 Jbeta primers. Assay used: immunoSEQ multiplex PCR; TCRdb lists only in-frame clones, some missing. The sample contains approximately 160,000 clones, 60% to 80% of which appear only once. Sample: PBMCs. The receptors shown here come from a male donor in good health and CMV-seronegative.

This rearrangement joins TRBV7-9 to TRBJ1-6, with a possible D match to TRBD1 (5 bases). The CDR3 sequence is 15 residues long. Germline V gene sequence: CDR1 SEHNR, CDR2 FQNEAQ (reference sequence). V shed 5 bases and J shed 0 bases, with 8 bases lying between them. The CDR3 loop reads CASSPDSSYNSPLHF. For the CDR3, the DNA is TGTGCCAGCAGCCCAGACAGCTCCTATAATTCACCCCTCCACTTT.

This chain joins TRBV7-8 and TRBJ2-1, with 10 bases that match TRBD2. The J segment lost 2 bases and the V segment lost 6 bases, leaving 4 bases of the junction unmatched. Germline V gene lookup returns CDR1 SGHVS and CDR2 FQNEAQ. This CDR3 is 15 amino acids long. CDR3 sequence reads: CASSPGTSAYNEQFF. The CDR3 DNA reads TGTGCCAGCAGTCCCGGGACTAGCGCCTACAATGAGCAGTTCTTC.

This clone was seen a handful of times. This rearrangement joins TRBV29-1 to TRBJ1-4, with a possible D match to TRBD1 (5 bases). The V end lost 7 bases, the J end lost 7 bases, and 16 bases lay between the germline ends. CDR3 size: 13 residues. Germline values: CDR1 SQVTM, CDR2 ANQGSEA. Here the CDR3 reads CSAAEGRGEKLFF. The CDR3 DNA follows: TGCAGCGCCGCGGAGGGGCGGGGTGAAAAACTGTTTTTT.

CDR3 residues: CASSPGLKYEQYF. The CDR3 bases are TGTGCCAGCAGCCCGGGACTGAAGTACGAGCAGTACTTC. The chain recombines TRBV7-2 with TRBJ2-7, with D possibly being TRBD2 (6 bases). The CDR3 loop spans 13 amino acids. V gave up 5 bases and J gave up 4 bases, with 12 bases separating them. Germline V lookup: CDR1 SGHTA, CDR2 FQGNSA.

The CDR3 coding sequence is TGCAGCGTTGTCGGGACAGGGGGCGATGGCTACACCTTC. This encodes CSVVGTGGDGYTF. The rearrangement links TRBV29-1 to TRBJ1-2, with 12 bases fitting TRBD1. V dropped 4 bases and J dropped 6; count of bases not matched to a gene: 3. The germline V gene encodes CDR1 SQVTM and CDR2 ANQGSEA. The CDR3 totals 13 residues.

This clone was observed a single time. The chain recombines TRBV7-9 with TRBJ2-3; 8 nucleotides match TRBD1. The CDR3 is made up of 14 amino acids. Germline V gene lookup returns CDR1 SEHNR and CDR2 FQNEAQ (reference sequence). With 0 bases clipped from V and 8 bases from J, the junction kept 4 bases outside the gene matches. CDR3 sequence: CASSLALTGGTQYF. In DNA, the CDR3 is TGTGCCAGCAGCTTAGCTTTAACAGGGGGTACGCAGTATTTT.

J is TRBJ1-1 and V is TRBV27, with D possibly TRBD1 on 6 matching bases. Germline assignment: CDR1 MNHEY and CDR2 SMNVEV (reference sequence). V gave up 2 bases and J gave up 11 bases, with 18 bases separating them. This CDR3 spans 14 amino acids. The CDR3 protein is CASSLSQGFFGAFF. The CDR3 DNA follows: TGTGCCAGCAGTTTAAGTCAGGGGTTTTTTGGGGCTTTCTTT.

The V call is TRBV19, the J call TRBJ2-1, with 9 bases matching TRBD2. Trimming at V came to 5 bases and at J to 6 bases, leaving 8 bases not matched to a gene. The CDR3 totals 15 residues. Germline CDR1 and CDR2: LNHDA and SQIVND (reference sequence). DNA for the CDR3: TGTGCCAGTAGTCCCGGGACTAGCCGGCTCAATGAGCAGTTCTTC. Its translation: CASSPGTSRLNEQFF.

The chain is built from TRBV9 and TRBJ2-3; D is unresolved. Trimming shortened V by 1 base and J by 0 bases, and 9 bases separated the two germline ends. The CDR3 loop spans 15 amino acids. Germline V gene lookup returns CDR1 SGDLS and CDR2 YYNGEE. The CDR3 nucleotides read TGTGCCAGCAGCGTAACTACCGCCAGCACAGATACGCAGTATTTT. This gives the protein CASSVTTASTDTQYF.

V is TRBV27 and J is TRBJ1-1; D may be TRBD1 (6 bases). Germline CDR1 is MNHEY and CDR2 is SMNVEV (reference sequence). The CDR3 runs to 15 residues. V was trimmed by 3 bases and J by 0 bases, leaving 11 bases between them. CDR3 nucleotide sequence: TGTGCCAGCAGTTTCGCTACAGGGATGAACACTGAAGCTTTCTTT. Translated, it gives CASSFATGMNTEAFF.

The chain has TRBV4-3 and TRBJ1-3; 11 positions agree with TRBD1. Trimming removed 2 bases from V and 4 bases from J; junction bases left unmatched: 1. The CDR3 extends over 15 amino acids. CDR1 is LGHNA and CDR2 is YSLEER in the germline V gene. The CDR3 DNA reads TGCGCCAGCAGCCAATGGACAGGGGGCGGAAACACCATATATTTT. Protein sequence: CASSQWTGGGNTIYF.

The V and J genes are TRBV10-3 and TRBJ2-7, with TRBD1 matching over 8 bases. V lost 7 bases and J lost 5; bases outside the gene matches: 7. In germline, CDR1 is ENHRY, CDR2 SYGVKD. The CDR3 runs to 13 residues. The CDR3, as DNA: TGTGCCATCACGGACAGGGAAGTTAACGAGCAGTACTTC. Its translation is CAITDREVNEQYF.

V and J are TRBV11-2 and TRBJ1-5, with 8 bases that match TRBD1. The germline gives CDR1 SGHAT, CDR2 FQNNGV. This CDR3 is built from 16 residues. V lost 5 bases and J lost 5; bases outside the gene matches: 11. The CDR3 DNA reads TGTGCCAGCAGCCCCAACAGGGGGGTTTTTTATCAGCCCCAGCATTTT. It codes for CASSPNRGVFYQPQHF.

V gene TRBV18 combines with J gene TRBJ1-5, with 10 positions matching TRBD1. From germline, CDR1 is KGHSH and CDR2 LQKENI. Trimming took 3 bases from V and 3 from J; bases not matched to a gene: 5. The CDR3 covers 16 residues. The CDR3 nucleotides read TGTGCCAGCTCACCGATGGACAGGGGGGCCAATCAGCCCCAGCATTTT. This translates into CASSPMDRGANQPQHF.